This entry concerns a single T cell receptor beta chain. The antigen remains undetermined. These data originate in a study of cytomegalovirus exposure and HLA in healthy donors. Broader study findings: In vitro assays verified that three CMV-associated chains recognized CMV antigens specifically. Some public TCRs appeared in many individuals, while most sequences were rare.

From the roughly 120-subject validation cohort, which was separate from the roughly 670-subject first cohort, the donors were drawn. Profiled with immunoSEQ multiplex PCR; TCRdb holds only in-frame clones, not every one. The table shows some 150,000 clones, with approximately 87% occurring only once. Deletions cut 5 bases from V and 3 bases from J, with 14 bases between. CDR3 size: 15 residues. Germline V gives CDR1 MNHEY, CDR2 SMNVEV (reference sequence). Sequencing was done on a sample of PBMCs. The chain is built from TRBV27 and TRBJ1-5; TRBD1 might be the D (6 bases). The source is a woman aged 30 to 39 in good health and CMV-seronegative. CDR3 nucleotides: TGTGCCAGCAGTCCACTAACAGGGACCAATCAGCCCCAGCATTTT. It yields the protein CASSPLTGTNQPQHF.